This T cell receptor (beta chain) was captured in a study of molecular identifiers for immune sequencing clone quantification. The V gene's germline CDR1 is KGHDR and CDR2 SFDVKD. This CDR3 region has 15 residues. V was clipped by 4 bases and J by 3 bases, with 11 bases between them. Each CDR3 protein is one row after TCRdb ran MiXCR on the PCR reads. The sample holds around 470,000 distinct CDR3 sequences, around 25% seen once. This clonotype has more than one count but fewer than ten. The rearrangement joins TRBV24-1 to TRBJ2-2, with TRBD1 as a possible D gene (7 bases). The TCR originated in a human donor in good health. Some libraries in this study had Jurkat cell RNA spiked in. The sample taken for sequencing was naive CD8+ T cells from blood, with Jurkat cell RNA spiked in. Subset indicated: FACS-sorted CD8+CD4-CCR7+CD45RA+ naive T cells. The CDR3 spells CATSERDSYTGELFF. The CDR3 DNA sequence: TGTGCCACCAGTGAGCGGGACAGCTACACCGGGGAGCTGTTTTTT.